One and the same sample provided the 20 T cell receptor beta chains below, sequenced in a study of CD8 T cells in ankylosing spondylitis. TCRdb passed the 5' RACE reads through MiXCR, listing each CDR3 protein once. The sample comprises 250,000 to 350,000 distinct CDR3 sequences, around 20% of which are singletons, and 7.8% rests with the top ten. Sequenced: blood, either unsorted or a sorted T cell fraction (not recorded which). The receptor source for this set is a male donor with ankylosing spondylitis or in good health (not recorded which).

This sequence joins TRBV5-1 and TRBJ2-2; 10 nucleotides match TRBD1. The CDR3 runs 17 residues. The J segment lost 2 bases and the V segment lost 5 bases, leaving 9 bases of the junction unmatched. Germline CDR1 SGHRS, CDR2 YFSETQ. DNA for the CDR3: TGCGCCAGCAGGACCGGGACAGGGGCTCTAAACACCGGGGAGCTGTTTTTT. It translates to CASRTGTGALNTGELFF. The complete variable domain, with remaining parts taken from reference TRBV5-1 and TRBJ2-2, reads KAGVTQTPRYLIKTRGQQVTLSCSPISGHRSVSWYQQTPGQGLQFLFEYFSETQRNKGNFPGRFSGRQFSNSRSEMNVSTLELGDSALYLCASRTGTGALNTGELFFGEGSRLTVL.

This chain links TRBV6-1 with TRBJ1-2; D ambiguous. Germline V gives CDR1 MNHNS, CDR2 SASEGT. V lost 2 bases, J lost 4 bases, and 11 bases lay in between. This CDR3 is 14 amino acids long. Here the CDR3 reads CASSESLVGYGYTF. In nucleotides, the CDR3 is TGTGCCAGCAGTGAATCCTTGGTGGGCTATGGCTACACCTTC.

The chain is built from TRBV28 and TRBJ2-5; 8 positions match TRBD2. Germline V lookup: CDR1 MDHEN, CDR2 SYDVKM. V shed 2 bases, J shed 1 base, and the junction held 6 bases outside the gene matches. There are 16 residues in the CDR3. DNA for the CDR3: TGTGCCAGCAGTTTAGCGGGGGGCAGTACCCAAGAGACCCAGTACTTC. Translation gives CASSLAGGSTQETQYF.

The V gene is TRBV20-1, the J gene TRBJ2-1, with D possibly being TRBD2 (6 bases). Germline assignment: CDR1 DFQATT and CDR2 SNEGSKA (reference sequence). The CDR3 consists of 16 residues. V was pared by 3 bases and J by 6 bases, with 21 bases between. CDR3 region: CSASSPRELTCNEQFF. The CDR3 region has the DNA TGCAGTGCTAGCTCACCTCGGGAGTTGACCTGCAATGAGCAGTTCTTC.

The table lists this clonotype with a few counts. The chain uses TRBV5-6 and TRBJ2-1; TRBD2 might be the D (6 bases). This CDR3 is built from 15 residues. The germline CDR1 and CDR2 sequences are SGHDT and YYEEEE. The V gene lost 2 bases and the J gene lost 8 bases, with 17 bases spanning the gap. CDR3 bases: TGTGCCAGCAGCTTCGTCGGGACGGGAGAGGATGAGCAGTTCTTC. Encoded protein: CASSFVGTGEDEQFF.

The chain is built from TRBV21-1 and TRBJ1-6; the table calls TRBD1, which could not be checked here. TRBV21-1 is flagged as a pseudogene. The CDR3 consists of 16 residues. The CDR3 DNA reads as TGTGCCAGCAGCAAAGGGGACAGCGCCTATAATTCACCCCTCCACTTT. Its translation is CASSKGDSAYNSPLHF.

This rearrangement joins TRBV12-3 or TRBV12-4 to TRBJ2-5, with 7 bases lining up with TRBD2. The CDR3 totals 17 residues. V shed 0 bases and J 4 bases; nucleotides not matched to a gene: 11. The CDR3: CASSLAVGGTGGETQYF. Here the CDR3 DNA reads TGTGCCAGCAGTTTAGCGGTTGGTGGAACGGGGGGAGAGACCCAGTACTTC.

As DNA, the CDR3 is TGTGCCAGCAGTCCCGGACTAGCGGGGGGGGGTTTGGATGAGCAGTTCTTC. Protein sequence: CASSPGLAGGGLDEQFF. The chain employs TRBV12-3 or TRBV12-4 and TRBJ2-1; 15 bases map to TRBD2. This CDR3 contains 17 residues. The ends lost 5 bases at V and 8 bases at J; junction bases unmatched: 10.

This clonotype has only a few counts. In nucleotides, the CDR3 is TGCAGTGCTAGAGATTCCCTAGTATCCTACGAGCAGTACGTC. It codes for CSARDSLVSYEQYV. The chain joins TRBV20-1 to TRBJ2-7; D is uncertain. CDR1 is DFQATT and CDR2 is SNEGSKA in the germline V gene (reference sequence). The ends were cut back, 0 bases at V and 1 base at J, with 10 bases in the middle. The CDR3 consists of 14 residues.

This clonotype showed up many times. J is TRBJ2-7 and V is TRBV11-2; D gene uncertain. V lost 5 bases and J lost 5, with 16 bases in between. The CDR3 sequence is 14 residues long. The germline V gene has CDR1 SGHAT and CDR2 FQNNGV. This chain's CDR3 is CASSPYSPRDEQYV. CDR3 coding DNA: TGTGCCAGCAGCCCCTATTCGCCTAGGGACGAGCAGTACGTC.

At least ten counts were recorded for this clonotype. The chain is built from TRBV9 and TRBJ2-4, with D perhaps given as TRBD1 or TRBD2 (5 bases each). Germline CDR1 and CDR2: SGDLS and YYNGEE. CDR3 size: 13 residues. Trimming cost V 4 bases and J 7 bases, with 12 bases left between them. CDR3 loop: CASSSQGGNIQYF. The CDR3 DNA reads TGTGCCAGCAGCTCCCAGGGCGGGAACATTCAGTACTTC.

This clonotype was observed at least ten times. This chain uses TRBV5-4 with TRBJ2-2; the D is unclear. Trimming took off 0 bases at V and 0 bases at J, with 6 bases between the two ends. Per germline, CDR1 SGHNT and CDR2 YYREEE (reference sequence). The CDR3 length is 15 residues. This CDR3 reads CASSLVGANTGELFF. The CDR3 DNA follows: TGTGCCAGCAGCTTGGTTGGTGCGAACACCGGGGAGCTGTTTTTT.

The chain recombines TRBV20-1 with TRBJ2-3; 11 bases are a match to TRBD2. Germline CDR1 is DFQATT and CDR2 is SNEGSKA (reference sequence). The length of the CDR3 is 17 residues. The V gene end was trimmed by 0 bases and the J gene end by 4 bases; junction bases not matched to a gene: 9. The CDR3 is CSARDYPGTSGPDTQYF. In DNA, the CDR3 is TGCAGTGCTAGAGACTACCCCGGGACTAGCGGTCCAGATACGCAGTATTTT.

This chain connects TRBV9 to TRBJ1-1; a weak D match, TRBD1 (6 bases). The CDR3 extends over 14 amino acids. Deletions cut 4 bases from V and 1 base from J, with 11 bases between. Germline values: CDR1 SGDLS, CDR2 YYNGEE. The CDR3 is CASSTRQENTEAFF. In DNA, the CDR3 is TGTGCCAGCAGCACGCGACAGGAGAACACTGAAGCTTTCTTT.

V is TRBV29-1 and J is TRBJ2-1, with 11 bases lining up with TRBD2. Germline CDR1 and CDR2: SQVTM and ANQGSEA. With V trimmed by 5 bases and J by 8 bases, 2 bases remained unmatched. The CDR3 is 12 residues long. The chain's CDR3 is CSVRTSGYEQFF. DNA of the CDR3: TGCAGCGTTAGGACTAGCGGGTATGAGCAGTTCTTC.

This clonotype was detected a few times. The chain has TRBV12-3 or TRBV12-4 and TRBJ2-2; D might be TRBD1 (7 bases). This CDR3 has 18 residues. V was pared by 11 bases and J by 0 bases, with 25 bases between. CDR3 region: CALSKIPRDSSNTGELFF. CDR3 DNA: TGTGCCCTCAGCAAAATACCGCGGGACAGTTCGAACACCGGGGAGCTGTTTTTT.

Notes on this clonotype: This CDR3 is missing its conserved last phenylalanine or tryptophan, likely due to a read error. The chain is built from TRBV28 and TRBJ2-7; D not certain. From germline, CDR1 is MDHEN and CDR2 SYDVKM. Trimming took off 3 bases at V and 6 bases at J, with 15 bases between the two ends. The CDR3 is 14 amino acids. For the CDR3, the DNA is TGTGCCAGCAGTTTTGGTTCGGAACTACGCGAGCAGTACGCC. It is translated as CASSFGSELREQYA.

As DNA, the CDR3 is TGCGCCAGCAGCAGCAGCGGGAACTCCTACAATGAGCAGTTCTTC. This gives the protein CASSSSGNSYNEQFF. J is TRBJ2-1 and V is TRBV5-1, with TRBD2 identical over 7 bases. This CDR3 region has 15 residues. Unmatched junction bases numbered 4, after V lost 4 bases and J lost 0 bases. Per the germline V gene, CDR1 is SGHRS and CDR2 is YFSETQ.

This chain joins TRBV7-9 and TRBJ1-5; 8 bases match TRBD1. Germline V CDR1 and CDR2: SEHNR, FQNEAQ (reference sequence). J gave up 7 bases and V 1 base, and 6 bases lay outside the gene matches. This CDR3 contains 15 residues. The CDR3 is CASSLGQGAWQPQHF. For the CDR3, the DNA is TGTGCCAGCAGCTTAGGGCAGGGGGCCTGGCAGCCCCAGCATTTT.

V usage is TRBV20-1 and J usage is TRBJ2-3; the D gene is possibly TRBD1 (6 bases). The CDR3 contains 11 residues. The V gene's germline CDR1 is DFQATT and CDR2 SNEGSKA (reference sequence). Trimming stripped 6 bases from V and 7 bases from J, with 11 bases between. DNA of the CDR3: TGCAGTGCAAAACAGGGTAATACGCAGTATTTT. This sequence encodes CSAKQGNTQYF.